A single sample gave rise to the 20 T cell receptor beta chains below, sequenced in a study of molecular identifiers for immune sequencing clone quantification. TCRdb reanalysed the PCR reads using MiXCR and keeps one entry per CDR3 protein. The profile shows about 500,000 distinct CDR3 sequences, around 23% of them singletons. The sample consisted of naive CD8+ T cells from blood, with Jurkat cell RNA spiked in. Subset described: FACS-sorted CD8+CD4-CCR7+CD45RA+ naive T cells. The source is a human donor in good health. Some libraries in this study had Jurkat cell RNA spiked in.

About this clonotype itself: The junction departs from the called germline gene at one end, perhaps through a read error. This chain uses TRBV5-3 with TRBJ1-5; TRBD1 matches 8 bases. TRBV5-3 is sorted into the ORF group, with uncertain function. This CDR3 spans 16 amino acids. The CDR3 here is CASSLVTGGSNQPQHF. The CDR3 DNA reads TGTGCCAGCAGCTTGGTCACAGGGGGTAGCAATCAGCCCCAGCATTTT.

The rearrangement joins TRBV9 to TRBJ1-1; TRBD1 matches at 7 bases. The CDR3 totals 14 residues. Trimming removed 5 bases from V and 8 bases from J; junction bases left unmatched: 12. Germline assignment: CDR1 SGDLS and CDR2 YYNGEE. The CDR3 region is CASRGNREQGEAFF. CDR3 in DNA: TGTGCCAGCAGGGGAAACAGAGAACAGGGGGAAGCTTTCTTT.

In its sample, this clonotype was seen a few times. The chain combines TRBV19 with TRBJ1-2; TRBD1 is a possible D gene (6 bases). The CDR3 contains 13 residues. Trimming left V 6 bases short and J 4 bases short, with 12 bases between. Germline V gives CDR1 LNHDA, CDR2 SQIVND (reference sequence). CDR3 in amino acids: CASSRGGVYGYTF. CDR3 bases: TGTGCCAGTAGCAGGGGTGGAGTCTATGGCTACACCTTC.

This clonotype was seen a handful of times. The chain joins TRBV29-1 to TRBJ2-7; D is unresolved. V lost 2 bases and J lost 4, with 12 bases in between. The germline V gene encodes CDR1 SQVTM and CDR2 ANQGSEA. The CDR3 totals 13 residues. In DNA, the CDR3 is TGCAGCGTTGAAACCGGGTCCCAGTACGAGCAGTACTTC. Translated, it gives CSVETGSQYEQYF.

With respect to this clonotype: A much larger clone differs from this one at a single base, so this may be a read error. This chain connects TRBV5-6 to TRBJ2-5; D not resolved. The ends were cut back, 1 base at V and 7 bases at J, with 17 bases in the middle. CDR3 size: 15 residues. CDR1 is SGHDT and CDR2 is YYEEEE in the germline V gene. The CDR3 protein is CASSLFINGKGTQYF. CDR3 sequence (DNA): TGTGCCAGCAGCTTGTTTATCAATGGAAAAGGGACCCAGTACTTC.

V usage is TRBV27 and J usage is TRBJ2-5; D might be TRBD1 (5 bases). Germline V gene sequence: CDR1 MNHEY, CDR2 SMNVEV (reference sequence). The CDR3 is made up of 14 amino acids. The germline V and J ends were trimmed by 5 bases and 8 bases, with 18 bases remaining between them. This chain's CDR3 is CASSPAGPGITQYF. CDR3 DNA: TGTGCCAGCAGTCCCGCCGGGCCAGGGATAACCCAGTACTTC.

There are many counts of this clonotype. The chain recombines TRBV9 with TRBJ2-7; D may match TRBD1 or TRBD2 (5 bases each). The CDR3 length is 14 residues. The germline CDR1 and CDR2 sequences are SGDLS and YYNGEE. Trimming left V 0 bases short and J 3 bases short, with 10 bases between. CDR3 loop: CASSVGGSDYEQYF. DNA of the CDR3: TGTGCCAGCAGCGTAGGGGGGTCCGACTACGAGCAGTACTTC.

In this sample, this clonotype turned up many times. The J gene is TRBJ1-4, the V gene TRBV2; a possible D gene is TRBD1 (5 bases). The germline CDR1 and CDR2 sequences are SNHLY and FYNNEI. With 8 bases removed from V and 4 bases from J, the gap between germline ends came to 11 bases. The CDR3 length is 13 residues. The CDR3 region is CASVTEDNEKLFF. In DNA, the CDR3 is TGTGCCAGCGTGACAGAGGATAATGAAAAACTGTTTTTT.

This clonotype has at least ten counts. This chain's CDR3 is CASRDSSSYEQYF. In DNA form, the CDR3 reads TGTGCCAGCCGGGACAGCAGCTCCTACGAGCAGTACTTC. The J gene is TRBJ2-7, the V gene TRBV14; 7 positions match TRBD1. Germline CDR1 SGHDN, CDR2 FVKESK. With 8 bases clipped from V and 0 bases from J, the junction kept 4 bases outside the gene matches. This CDR3 has 13 amino acids.

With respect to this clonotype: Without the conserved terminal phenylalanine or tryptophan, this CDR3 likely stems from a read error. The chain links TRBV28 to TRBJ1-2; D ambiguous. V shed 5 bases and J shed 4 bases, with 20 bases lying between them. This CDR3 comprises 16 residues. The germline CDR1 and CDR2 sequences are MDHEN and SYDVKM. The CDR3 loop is CASSLPLSGEGYGYTL. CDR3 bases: TGTGCCAGCAGTCTCCCCCTTTCTGGGGAGGGCTATGGCTACACCCTC.

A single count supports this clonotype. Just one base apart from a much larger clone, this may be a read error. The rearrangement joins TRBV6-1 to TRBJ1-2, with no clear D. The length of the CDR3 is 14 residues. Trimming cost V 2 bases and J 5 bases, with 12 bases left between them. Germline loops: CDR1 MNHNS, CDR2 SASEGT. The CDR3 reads CASSESENYYGYTF. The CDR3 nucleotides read TGTGCCAGCAGTGAATCTGAGAATTATTATGGCTACACCTTC.

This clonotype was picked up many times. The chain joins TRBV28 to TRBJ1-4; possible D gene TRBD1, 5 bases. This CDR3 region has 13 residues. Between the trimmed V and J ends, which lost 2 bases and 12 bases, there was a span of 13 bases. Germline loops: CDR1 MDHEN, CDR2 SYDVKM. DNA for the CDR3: TGTGCCAGCAGTTTAGTCTCTGCCAGGGAACTGTTTTTT. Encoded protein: CASSLVSARELFF.

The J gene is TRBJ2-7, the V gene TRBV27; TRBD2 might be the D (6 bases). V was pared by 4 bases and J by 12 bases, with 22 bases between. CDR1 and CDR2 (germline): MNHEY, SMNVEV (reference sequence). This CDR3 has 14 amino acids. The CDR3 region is CASSSRPGERAPYF. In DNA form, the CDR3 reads TGTGCCAGCAGTTCAAGGCCGGGGGAGAGGGCGCCGTACTTC.

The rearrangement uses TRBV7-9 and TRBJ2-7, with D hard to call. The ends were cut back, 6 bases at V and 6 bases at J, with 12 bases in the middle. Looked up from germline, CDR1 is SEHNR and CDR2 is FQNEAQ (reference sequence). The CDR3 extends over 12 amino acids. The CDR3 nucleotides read TGTGCCAGCAGGGATGTGACCTCCGAGCAGTACTTC. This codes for CASRDVTSEQYF.

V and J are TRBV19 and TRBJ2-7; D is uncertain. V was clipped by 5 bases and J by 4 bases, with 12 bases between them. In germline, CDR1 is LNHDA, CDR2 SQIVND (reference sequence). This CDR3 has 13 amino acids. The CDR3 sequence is CASSPVDGYEQYF. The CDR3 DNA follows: TGTGCCAGTAGTCCCGTGGACGGTTACGAGCAGTACTTC.

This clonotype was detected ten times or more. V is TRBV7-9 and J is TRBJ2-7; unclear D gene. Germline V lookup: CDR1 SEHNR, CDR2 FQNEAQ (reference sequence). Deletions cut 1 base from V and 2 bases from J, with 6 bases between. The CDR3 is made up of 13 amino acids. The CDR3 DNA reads TGTGCCAGCAGCTTAGTACCGGCCTACGAGCAGTACTTC. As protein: CASSLVPAYEQYF.

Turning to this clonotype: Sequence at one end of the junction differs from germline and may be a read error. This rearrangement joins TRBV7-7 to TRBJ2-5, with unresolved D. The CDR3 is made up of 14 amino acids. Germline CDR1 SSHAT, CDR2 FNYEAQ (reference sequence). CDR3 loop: CASSPGLGIETQYF. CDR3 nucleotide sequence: TGTGCTAGCAGCCCCGGTCTAGGGATTGAGACCCAGTACTTC.

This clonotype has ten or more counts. The CDR3 DNA reads TGTGCCAGCAGCCTAGACTACAGGGAGGCTTTCTTT. Its protein product is CASSLDYREAFF. The chain combines TRBV7-9 with TRBJ1-1; tentatively, D is TRBD1 (6 bases). The CDR3 has 12 amino acids. Germline assignment: CDR1 SEHNR and CDR2 FQNEAQ (reference sequence). The germline V and J ends were trimmed by 5 bases and 11 bases, with 15 bases remaining between them.

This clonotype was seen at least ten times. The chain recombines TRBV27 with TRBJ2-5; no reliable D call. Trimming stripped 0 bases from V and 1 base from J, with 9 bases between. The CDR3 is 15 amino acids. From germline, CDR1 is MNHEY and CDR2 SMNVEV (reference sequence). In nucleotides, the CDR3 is TGTGCCAGCAGTTTATCTTCTATCGTCCAAGAGACCCAGTACTTC. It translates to CASSLSSIVQETQYF.

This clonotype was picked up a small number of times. CDR3 bases: TGTGCCAGCAGCCAAGAGACCCGGACGGGAAACACCATATATTTT. Its protein product is CASSQETRTGNTIYF. The chain has TRBV14 and TRBJ1-3; D is unresolved. V was shortened by 0 bases and J by 4 bases, with 10 bases between the two germline ends. The CDR3 is 15 residues long. Germline lookup yields CDR1 SGHDN and CDR2 FVKESK.